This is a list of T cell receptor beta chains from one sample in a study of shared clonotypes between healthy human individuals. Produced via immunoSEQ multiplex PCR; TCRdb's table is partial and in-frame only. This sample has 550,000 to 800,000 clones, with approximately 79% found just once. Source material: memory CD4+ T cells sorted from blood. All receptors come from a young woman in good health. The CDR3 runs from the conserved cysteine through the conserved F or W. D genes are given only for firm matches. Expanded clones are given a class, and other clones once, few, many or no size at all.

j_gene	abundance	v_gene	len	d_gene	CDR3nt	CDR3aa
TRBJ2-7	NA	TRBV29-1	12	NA	TGCAGCGTCGGGGCGGGAACCTACGAGCAGTACTTC	CSVGAGTYEQYF
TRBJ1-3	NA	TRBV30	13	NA	TGTGCCTGGAGTGTGCTCTCTGGAAACACCATATATTTT	CAWSVLSGNTIYF
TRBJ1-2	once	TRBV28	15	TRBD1	TGTGCCAGCAGTTCGTGGGGACAGGGGGCGCTGGGCTACACCTTC	CASSSWGQGALGYTF
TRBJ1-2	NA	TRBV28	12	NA	TGTGCCAGCCGGACAGCCGGCTATGGCTACACCTTC	CASRTAGYGYTF
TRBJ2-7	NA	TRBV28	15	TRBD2	TGTGCCAGTAAGGAGGGCGGGAGTCCCTCCTACGAGCAGTACTTC	CASKEGGSPSYEQYF
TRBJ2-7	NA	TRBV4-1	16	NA	TGCGCCAGCAGCCGCTGGAGAGGACCAGCGACCTACGAGCAGTACTTC	CASSRWRGPATYEQYF
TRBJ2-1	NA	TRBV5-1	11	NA	TGCGCCAGCAGAAGAAACAATGAGCAGTTCTTC	CASRRNNEQFF
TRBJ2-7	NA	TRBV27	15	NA	TGTGCCAGCAGTGCAACGGGACAACCTTCACACGAGCAGTACTTC	CASSATGQPSHEQYF
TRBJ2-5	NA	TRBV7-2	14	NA	TGTGCCAGCAGCTTAACAGGGTTACAAGAGACCCAGTACTTC	CASSLTGLQETQYF
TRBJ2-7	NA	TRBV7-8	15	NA	TGTGCCAGCAAACCCCGAGGGGCAGGGTTTCACGAGCAGTACTTC	CASKPRGAGFHEQYF
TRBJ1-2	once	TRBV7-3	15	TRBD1	TGTGCCAGCAGCCCAGGGGGAGTGGGGTCCTATGGCTACACCTTC	CASSPGGVGSYGYTF
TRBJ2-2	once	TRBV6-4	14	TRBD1	TGTGCCAGCAGGGAAGACAGGGCCGCCGGGGAGCTGTTTTTT	CASREDRAAGELFF
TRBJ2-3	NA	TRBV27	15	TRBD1	TGTGCCAGCAGTCGGACAGGGACTAGCACAGATACGCAGTATTTT	CASSRTGTSTDTQYF
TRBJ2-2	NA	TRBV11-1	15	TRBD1	TGTGCCAGCAGCTTCAGACAGGGGGGCCCCGGGGAGCTGTTTTTT	CASSFRQGGPGELFF
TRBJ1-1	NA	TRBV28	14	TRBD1	TGTGCCAGCAGTTCAATTACAGGGGGCACTGAAGCTTTCTTT	CASSSITGGTEAFF
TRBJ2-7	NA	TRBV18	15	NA	TGTGCCAGCTCACCGGGAGGGGGGGTAACCTACGAGCAGTACTTC	CASSPGGGVTYEQYF
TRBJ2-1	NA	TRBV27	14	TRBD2	TGTGCCAGCAGTTTCCGGGGGACTAGCAATGAGCAGTTCTTC	CASSFRGTSNEQFF